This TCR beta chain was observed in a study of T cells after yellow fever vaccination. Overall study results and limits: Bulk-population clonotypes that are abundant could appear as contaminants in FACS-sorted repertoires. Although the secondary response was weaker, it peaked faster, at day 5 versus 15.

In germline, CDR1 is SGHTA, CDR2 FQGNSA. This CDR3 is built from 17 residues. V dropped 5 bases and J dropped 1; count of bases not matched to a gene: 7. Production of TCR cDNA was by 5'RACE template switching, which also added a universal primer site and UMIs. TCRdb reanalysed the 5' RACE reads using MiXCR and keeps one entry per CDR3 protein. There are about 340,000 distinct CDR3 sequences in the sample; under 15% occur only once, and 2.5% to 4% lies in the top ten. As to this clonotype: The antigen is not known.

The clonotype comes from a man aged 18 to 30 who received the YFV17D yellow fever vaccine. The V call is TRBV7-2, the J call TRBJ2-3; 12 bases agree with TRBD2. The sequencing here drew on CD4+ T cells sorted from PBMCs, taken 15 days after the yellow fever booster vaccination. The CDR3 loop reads CASSARLAGAGTDTQYF. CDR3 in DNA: TGTGCCAGCAGCGCACGACTAGCGGGGGCGGGCACAGATACGCAGTATTTT.